The present TCR beta chain was sequenced within a study of human T cells and chemical hapten exposure. Germline trimming cut 5 bases from V and 5 bases from J; bases unmatched to any gene: 8. This CDR3 contains 15 residues. Described time point: patch test 1, 2 weeks after DPC sensitization. Treatment in this sample: therapeutic diphenylcyclopropenone sensitization with weekly scalp DPC. TCRdb redid the calling of the RACE reads with MiXCR, one entry per CDR3 protein. This table has about 74,000 distinct CDR3 sequences, about 32% appearing once. Source: whole blood, taken in connection with sensitization to the hapten diphenylcyclopropenone (DPC). The TCR originated in a man between 35 and 55 years old with alopecia areata. Some clones in this sample may be carry-over from other donors' samples. The chain joins TRBV12-3 or TRBV12-4 to TRBJ1-1, with TRBD1 matching 10 bases. The CDR3 region is CASSPRTGGITEAFF. Written as DNA, the CDR3 is TGTGCCAGCAGTCCTCGGACAGGGGGAATTACTGAAGCTTTCTTT.